These 5 T cell receptor beta chains originate from one sample sequenced in a study of blood T cell repertoires in COVID-19. Produced via immunoSEQ multiplex PCR; TCRdb's table is partial and in-frame only. The sample lists 50,000 to 60,000 clones, about 82% seen once, with roughly 13% in the top ten. Material: peripheral blood. The receptors shown here come from a human donor in a cohort sampled during active COVID-19.

This clone was detected a few times. V is TRBV7-9 and J is TRBJ2-1, with 13 nucleotides matching TRBD2. Looked up from germline, CDR1 is SEHNR and CDR2 is FQNEAQ (reference sequence). The CDR3 contains 17 residues. The trim removed 4 bases at V and 3 bases at J, leaving 6 bases unmatched. The CDR3 DNA follows: TGTGCCAGCAGCTATGGCGGGACTAGCGGGAACTACAATGAGCAGTTCTTC. Translated, it gives CASSYGGTSGNYNEQFF.

The sample holds a few counts of this clone. This rearrangement joins TRBV11-3 to TRBJ2-1; 7 bases are a match to TRBD2. CDR1 and CDR2 (germline): SGHNT, YENEEA. V gave up 3 bases and J gave up 4 bases; unmatched junction bases: 6. This CDR3 has 15 residues. The CDR3 loop is CASSLGTNQYNEQFF. Written as DNA, the CDR3 is TGTGCCAGCAGCTTGGGGACTAACCAGTACAATGAGCAGTTCTTC. Together with reference TRBV11-3 and TRBJ2-1, the CDR3 gives the full variable domain: EAGVVQSPRYKIIEKKQPVAFWCNPISGHNTLYWYLQNLGQGPELLIRYENEEAVDDSQLPKDRFSAERLKGVDSTLKIQPAELGDSAVYLCASSLGTNQYNEQFFGPGTRLTVL.

The count of this clone is one. The J gene is TRBJ1-2, the V gene TRBV6-5; 8 bases line up with TRBD1. From germline, CDR1 is MNHEY and CDR2 SVGAGI. V lost 4 bases to trimming and J lost 5 bases; unmatched junction nucleotides: 12. The CDR3 loop spans 16 amino acids. The CDR3 DNA reads TGTGCCAGCAGTTCTTCTTCAGACAGGGGTCGATATGGCTACACCTTC. Its translation is CASSSSSDRGRYGYTF.

The chain employs TRBV6-2 or TRBV6-3 and TRBJ1-5; possible D gene TRBD1, 6 bases. The CDR3 contains 15 residues. From germline, CDR1 is MNHEY and CDR2 SVGEGT. V lost 1 base, J lost 3 bases, and 10 bases lay in between. CDR3 DNA: TGTGCCAGCAGTTACTACACAGGGTCCAATCAGCCCCAGCATTTT. This encodes CASSYYTGSNQPQHF.

The chain employs TRBV19 and TRBJ2-3; TRBD2 matches 11 bases. The CDR3 loop spans 15 amino acids. Germline-derived CDR1 and CDR2 are LNHDA and SQIVND (reference sequence). After removal of 6 bases from V and 1 base from J, the junction contained 3 bases not matched to a gene. CDR3 DNA sequence: TGTGCCAGTAGCCAACTAGCGGGAGGCACAGATACGCAGTATTTT. As protein: CASSQLAGGTDTQYF.